Reported below is one TCR beta chain. This entry is derived from a study of T-cell memory formation after mild COVID-19. Germline V CDR1 and CDR2: SGDLS, YYNGEE. This CDR3 region has 14 residues. V lost 0 bases and J lost 5; bases outside the gene matches: 2. A single record per CDR3 protein comes from TCRdb applying MiXCR to the 5' RACE reads. The repertoire holds roughly 100,000 distinct CDR3 sequences, with over 15% as singletons. The source is an adult woman who had mild COVID-19 (a few samples of this study predate the infection). Cell type and time point are not known. The chain joins TRBV9 to TRBJ2-1; 7 nucleotides line up with TRBD1. The source material was PBMCs or a T cell subset sorted from them (not recorded which). The CDR3: CASSVVGGHNEQFF. CDR3 coding DNA: TGTGCCAGCAGCGTAGTAGGGGGCCACAATGAGCAGTTCTTC.